This T cell receptor beta chain derives from a study of vaccination and CD4 T cells after COVID-19. The Oncomine TCR Beta short-read assay was applied to DNA of cultured CD4+ T cells. TCRdb recomputed calls from the PCR reads with MiXCR, one row per CDR3 protein. The sample has several thousand distinct CDR3 sequences; roughly 30% are singletons. V lost 7 bases to trimming and J lost 0 bases; unmatched junction nucleotides: 5. Germline-derived CDR1 and CDR2 are LNHDA and SQIVND (reference sequence). This CDR3 spans 15 amino acids. Indicated treatment: roughly 11-day PBMC culture with coronavirus spike peptide pools or control peptides (ViraFEST assay). Gathered ahead of the COVID-19 pandemic (2011-2018) were the CD4+ T cells of the unexposed donor. Note on this clonotype: Its antigen is still unknown.

The source of this sequence is a human donor in good health. Source material: CD4+ T cells from blood, cultured in vitro. This chain uses TRBV19 with TRBJ1-5; 8 nucleotides match TRBD1. The chain's CDR3 is CASTQTGDSNQPQHF. CDR3 in DNA: TGTGCCAGTACCCAGACAGGGGATAGCAATCAGCCCCAGCATTTT.